One sample yielded the 19 T cell receptor beta chains listed below, sequenced in a study of regulatory T cells in long-lasting Graves disease (dated by TCRdb to 2020 to 2023). The protocol used for the library was multiplex PCR. Sequencing instrument: Illumina HiSeq 4000. TCR beta libraries were built with iRepertoire HTBI primers and Arm-PCR amplification of CDR3 regions. TCRdb's own reprocessing of the public reads used fastp at Q25 and MiXCR and kept productive beta chains. Every CDR3 protein is listed once, alongside the most common genes and DNA of its rows. The sample has roughly 500,000 distinct CDR3 sequences on record, less than 25% of them singletons. Under 9% of the sample is in the top ten clones. Interpreted using the paper, the time point label stands for: persistent/refractory GD, antithyroid drugs over 5 years with positive TRAb. RNA was extracted from PBMCs in TRIzol for both TCR sequencing and RNA sequencing.

The sample in question was peripheral blood mononuclear cells (PBMCs), obtained when the disease was refractory, from a patient treated with antithyroid drugs. The receptor source for this set is a female donor with Graves disease.

The table lists this clonotype with many counts. V is TRBV2 and J is TRBJ1-2; TRBD1 is a possible D gene (6 bases). Trimming pared 7 bases from V and 2 bases from J, leaving 11 bases between. This CDR3 region has 13 residues. Per germline, CDR1 SNHLY and CDR2 FYNNEI. CDR3 amino acids: CASMGQGNYGYTF. CDR3 coding DNA: TGTGCCAGCATGGGCCAGGGGAACTATGGCTACACCTTC.

Details on this clonotype: One junction end does not reproduce the germline sequence, and a read error may be involved. This chain joins TRBV5-4 and TRBJ1-1; tentatively, D is TRBD1 (5 bases). Germline V gene sequence: CDR1 SGHNT, CDR2 YYREEE (reference sequence). This CDR3 is built from 14 residues. The CDR3 sequence: CASSLGGTYTEAFF. The CDR3 nucleotides are TGTGCCAGCAGCTTGGGGGGGACTTACACGGAAGCTTTCTTT.

The rearrangement joins TRBV11-2 to TRBJ2-7, with TRBD2 matching 8 bases. The V and J ends lost 6 bases and 7 bases, in that order; junction bases with no gene match: 8. The CDR3 extends over 13 amino acids. Germline CDR1 reads SGHAT; CDR2 reads FQNNGV. Here the CDR3 DNA reads TGTGCCAGCAGTTACCCCGGGGGGGCAGAGCAGTACTTC. Translating it yields CASSYPGGAEQYF.

V and J are TRBV28 and TRBJ2-3; 8 bases fit TRBD1. CDR3 length: 15 amino acids. Germline CDR1 MDHEN, CDR2 SYDVKM. The V gene end was trimmed by 8 bases and the J gene end by 1 base; junction bases not matched to a gene: 8. The CDR3 region is CASLKADRGTDTQYF. The CDR3 coding sequence is TGTGCCAGCCTGAAGGCGGACAGGGGCACAGATACGCAGTATTTT.

This clonotype was counted many times. A junction boundary mismatches the germline segment, possibly from a read error. This chain connects TRBV28 to TRBJ2-7; D remains unclear. The CDR3 loop spans 12 amino acids. Looked up from germline, CDR1 is MDHEN and CDR2 is SYDVKM. DNA for the CDR3: TGTGCCAGCAGCTTATTGACCTACGAGCAGTACTTC. It translates to CASSLLTYEQYF.

The chain uses TRBV20-1 and TRBJ2-1; 11 positions match TRBD2. CDR3 length: 13 amino acids. With V trimmed by 6 bases and J by 6 bases, 4 bases remained unmatched. The germline CDR1 and CDR2 sequences are DFQATT and SNEGSKA (reference sequence). CDR3 DNA: TGCAGTGCGGAGGGACTAGCGGCCAATGAGCAGTTCTTC. Amino acids: CSAEGLAANEQFF.

The CDR3 here is CASSLDRLSGTEAFF. CDR3 DNA: TGTGCCAGCAGCCTGGACAGATTGAGTGGCACTGAAGCTTTCTTT. The gene calls are TRBV3-1 and TRBJ1-1; weak D call: TRBD1 (6 bases). Trimming removed 4 bases at V and 4 bases at J, with 16 bases between. The CDR3 runs 15 residues. CDR1 and CDR2 (germline): LGHDT, YNNKEL (reference sequence).

The V call is TRBV20-1, the J call TRBJ2-7; 7 nucleotides align to TRBD2. The CDR3 is 14 residues long. V lost 4 bases, J lost 2 bases, and 8 bases stayed unmatched. Germline V gene lookup returns CDR1 DFQATT and CDR2 SNEGSKA (reference sequence). CDR3 bases: TGCAGTGCTAAACGTAGCGGGCTTACCTACGAGCAGTACTTC. Translation: CSAKRSGLTYEQYF.

V usage is TRBV30 and J usage is TRBJ2-3; D unresolved. The germline gives CDR1 GTSNPN, CDR2 SVGIG (reference sequence). This CDR3 is 13 amino acids long. The V and J ends lost 3 bases and 1 base respectively, with 8 bases between them. CDR3 bases: TGTGCCTGGAGAGCAAGAGGCACAGATACGCAGTATTTT. As protein: CAWRARGTDTQYF.

This rearrangement joins TRBV27 to TRBJ2-5; 7 bases fit TRBD2. The CDR3 has 15 residues. V was clipped by 4 bases and J by 3 bases; unmatched bases: 8. The germline V gene encodes CDR1 MNHEY and CDR2 SMNVEV (reference sequence). The CDR3 sequence is CASSSLGGGKETQYF. The CDR3 DNA is TGTGCCAGCAGTTCTCTGGGGGGGGGGAAAGAGACCCAGTACTTC.

This clonotype was picked up one time. It is likely a read error, because the conserved phenylalanine at the end of the CDR3 is missing. The chain recombines TRBV28 with TRBJ2-7, with 8 bases that match TRBD2. This CDR3 comprises 14 residues. Germline V gene sequence: CDR1 MDHEN, CDR2 SYDVKM. Unmatched junction bases numbered 2, after V lost 2 bases and J lost 2 bases. Written as DNA, the CDR3 is TGTGCCAGCAGTTTAGCGGGAGGTCCCTACGAGCAGTACCTC. It translates to CASSLAGGPYEQYL.

V and J are TRBV7-8 and TRBJ1-5, with 7 bases that match TRBD1. Germline trimming cut 4 bases from V and 6 bases from J; bases unmatched to any gene: 9. Looked up from germline, CDR1 is SGHVS and CDR2 is FQNEAQ. The CDR3 has 15 amino acids. Here the CDR3 reads CASSSQRGGGQPQHF. CDR3 bases: TGTGCCAGCAGCTCCCAAAGAGGGGGCGGTCAGCCCCAGCATTTT. Full variable domain (rest looked up from reference TRBV7-8 and TRBJ1-5): GAGVSQSPRYKVAKRGQDVALRCDPISGHVSLFWYQQALGQGPEFLTYFQNEAQLDKSGLPSDRFFAERPEGSVSTLKIQRTQQEDSAVYLCASSSQRGGGQPQHFGDGTRLSIL.

The gene calls are TRBV29-1 and TRBJ2-7, with a possible D match to TRBD2 (5 bases). Germline lookup yields CDR1 SQVTM and CDR2 ANQGSEA. Deletions cut 6 bases from V and 6 bases from J, with 21 bases between. The CDR3 has 14 amino acids. CDR3: CSVAQTRFPSEQYF. The CDR3 DNA reads TGCAGCGTCGCCCAAACTAGATTCCCCAGCGAGCAGTACTTC.

This clonotype has more than one count but fewer than ten. The chain uses TRBV7-3 and TRBJ1-2; 7 bases align to TRBD1. The V segment lost 5 bases and the J segment 3 bases; nucleotides outside the gene matches: 9. CDR3 length equals 15 residues. Germline assignment: CDR1 SGHTA and CDR2 FQGTGA. This CDR3 reads CASSPQGPGDYGYTF. CDR3 DNA: TGTGCCAGCAGCCCACAGGGGCCAGGGGACTATGGCTACACCTTC.

Concerning this clonotype: A much larger clone lies a single base off, so this may be a read error. CDR3 sequence reads: CASSFGGVNQPQHF. The DNA of the CDR3 is TGTGCCAGCAGTTTCGGCGGGGTCAATCAGCCCCAGCATTTT. The chain is built from TRBV28 and TRBJ1-5; unclear D gene. Trimming removed 3 bases from V and 3 bases from J, with 9 bases in between. The CDR3 sequence is 14 residues long. Germline loops: CDR1 MDHEN, CDR2 SYDVKM. The full variable domain, with the rest looked up from reference TRBV28 and TRBJ1-5, is DVKVTQSSRYLVKRTGEKVFLECVQDMDHENMFWYRQDPGLGLRLIYFSYDVKMKEKGDIPEGYSVSREKKERFSLILESASTNQTSMYLCASSFGGVNQPQHFGDGTRLSIL.

This clonotype was recorded a few times. This chain uses TRBV28 with TRBJ2-1, with 7 bases that match TRBD1. Germline CDR1 MDHEN, CDR2 SYDVKM. The V gene end was trimmed by 5 bases and the J gene end by 3 bases; junction bases not matched to a gene: 1. CDR3 length: 13 amino acids. Written as DNA, the CDR3 is TGTGCCAGCAGTGACAGGGTCTACAATGAGCAGTTCTTC. Translating it yields CASSDRVYNEQFF.

CDR3 residues: CASSDQGNQPQHF. The CDR3 nucleotides read TGTGCCAGTAGTGACCAGGGTAATCAGCCCCAGCATTTT. The chain recombines TRBV19 with TRBJ1-5; a weak D match, TRBD1 (5 bases). V gave up 5 bases and J gave up 4 bases, with 9 bases separating them. Per the germline V gene, CDR1 is LNHDA and CDR2 is SQIVND (reference sequence). There are 13 residues in the CDR3. Full variable domain (remainder filled in from reference TRBV19 and TRBJ1-5): DGGITQSPKYLFRKEGQNVTLSCEQNLNHDAMYWYRQDPGQGLRLIYYSQIVNDFQKGDIAEGYSVSREKKESFPLTVTSAQKNPTAFYLCASSDQGNQPQHFGDGTRLSIL.

In its sample, this clonotype was seen a few times. The genes are TRBV25-1 and TRBJ1-6; possible D gene TRBD1, 6 bases. This CDR3 comprises 13 residues. V lost 8 bases to trimming and J lost 7 bases, with 12 bases between them. Per the germline V gene, CDR1 is MGHDK and CDR2 is SYGVNS. The CDR3 DNA is TGTGCCAGCTCCCGGACAGTGAATTCACCCCTCCACTTT. Protein product: CASSRTVNSPLHF.

This clonotype was detected many times. This sequence joins TRBV7-9 and TRBJ1-1; D call uncertain. Germline CDR1 is SEHNR and CDR2 is FQNEAQ (reference sequence). The CDR3 consists of 13 residues. Trimming removed 2 bases from V and 0 bases from J, with 4 bases in between. The CDR3 region has the DNA TGTGCCAGCAGCTTATCGGTGAACACTGAAGCTTTCTTT. Its translation is CASSLSVNTEAFF.